This TCR delta chain was profiled in a study of gamma-delta T cells after stem cell transplantation. TCRdb used CATT to re-call clones from the RT-PCR reads. Found here are about 2,800 delta-chain clones, approximately 2.7% of them singletons; the top ten hold 20% to 25%. This clone is termed medium-sized. Germline lookup yields CDR1 GEAIGNYY and CDR2 EKD. There are 17 residues in the CDR3. V lost 3 bases, J lost 0 bases, and 8 bases stayed unmatched. The rearrangement joins TRDV2 to TRDJ1; 11 bases match TRDD3. Sequences were obtained from gamma-delta T cells. The TCR originated in a human donor. It is not recorded whose cells these are; they may come from a transplant donor. CDR3 residues: CACDGILGDTYTDKLIF. The CDR3 DNA is TGTGCCTGTGACGGCATCCTGGGGGATACTTACACCGATAAACTCATCTTT.